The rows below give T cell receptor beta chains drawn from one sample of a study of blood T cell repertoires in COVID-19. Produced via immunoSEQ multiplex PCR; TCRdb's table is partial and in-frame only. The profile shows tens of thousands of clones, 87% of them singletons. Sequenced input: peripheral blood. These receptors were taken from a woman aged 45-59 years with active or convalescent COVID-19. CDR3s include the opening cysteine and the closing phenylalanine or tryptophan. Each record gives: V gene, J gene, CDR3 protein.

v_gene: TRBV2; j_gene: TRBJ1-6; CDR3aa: CASSLRSGSPLHF
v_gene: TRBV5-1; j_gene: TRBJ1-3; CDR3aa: CASRPFGTGTGNTIYF
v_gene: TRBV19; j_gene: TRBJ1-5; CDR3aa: CASSIRVLDQPQHF
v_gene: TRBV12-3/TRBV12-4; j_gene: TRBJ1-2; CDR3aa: CASSLGAGGYTF
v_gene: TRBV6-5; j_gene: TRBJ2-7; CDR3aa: CASSSFGLERVEQYF
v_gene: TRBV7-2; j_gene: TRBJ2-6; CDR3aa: CASSLAQAGANVLTF
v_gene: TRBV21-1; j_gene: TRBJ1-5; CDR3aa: CASSLGGVGQGYQPQHF
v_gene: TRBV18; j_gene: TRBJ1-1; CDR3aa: CASSPSRGRNTEAFF
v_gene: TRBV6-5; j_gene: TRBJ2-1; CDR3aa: CASSYTGFGEQFF
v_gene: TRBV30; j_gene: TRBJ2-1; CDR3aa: CALEYNEQFF
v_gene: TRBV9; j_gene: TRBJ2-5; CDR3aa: CASSVGPQETQYF
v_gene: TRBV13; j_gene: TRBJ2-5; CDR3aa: CASSLWGDQETQYF
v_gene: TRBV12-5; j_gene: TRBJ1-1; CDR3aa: CASGLILTGQAPEAFF
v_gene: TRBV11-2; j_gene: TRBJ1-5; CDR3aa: CASSQRANNQPQHF
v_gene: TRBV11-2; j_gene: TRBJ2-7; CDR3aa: CASSHRDHEQYF
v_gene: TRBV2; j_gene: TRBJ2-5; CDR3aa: CASSVSPGETQYF
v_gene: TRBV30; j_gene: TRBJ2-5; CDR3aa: CAWMIGETQYF
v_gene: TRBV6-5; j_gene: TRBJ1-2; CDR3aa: CASSYSRLAPYGYTF
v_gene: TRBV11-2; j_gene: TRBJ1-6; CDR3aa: CASRNRESNSPLHF
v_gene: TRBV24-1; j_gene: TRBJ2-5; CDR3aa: CATSDWEGPGEMETQYF
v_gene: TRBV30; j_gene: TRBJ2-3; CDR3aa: CAWRAETQYF
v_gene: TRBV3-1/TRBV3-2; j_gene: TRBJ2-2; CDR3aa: CASSYSTGELFF
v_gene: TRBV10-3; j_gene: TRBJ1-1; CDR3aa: CAISDDWQNTEAFF
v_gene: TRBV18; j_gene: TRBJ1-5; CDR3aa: CASPYRGQNQPQHF
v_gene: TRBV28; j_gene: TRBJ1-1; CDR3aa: CASRTQTGENTEAFF
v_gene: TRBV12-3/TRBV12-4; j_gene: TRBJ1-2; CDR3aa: CASSLMGSGYTF
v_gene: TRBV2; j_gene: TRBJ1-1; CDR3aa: CASSERVREAFF
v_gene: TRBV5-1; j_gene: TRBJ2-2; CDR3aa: CASSLGWDTHTGELFF
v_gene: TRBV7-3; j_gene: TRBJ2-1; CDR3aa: CASSVGPGQGPNNEQFF
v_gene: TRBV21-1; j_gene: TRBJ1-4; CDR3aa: CASTETGLKNEKLFF
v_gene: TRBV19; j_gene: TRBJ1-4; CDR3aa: CASSVTGGDEKLFF
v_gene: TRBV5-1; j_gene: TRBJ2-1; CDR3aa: CASSLGDSSYNEQFF
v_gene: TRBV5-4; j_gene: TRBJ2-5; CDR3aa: CASSFPSGGHQETQYF
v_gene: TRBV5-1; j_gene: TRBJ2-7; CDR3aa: CASSFKTGPSEQYF
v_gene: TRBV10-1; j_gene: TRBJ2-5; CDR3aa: CASSEGSGGPQYF
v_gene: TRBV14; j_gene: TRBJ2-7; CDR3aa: CASSHQGGEQYF
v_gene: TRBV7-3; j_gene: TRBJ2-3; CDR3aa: CASSLTGARTDTQYF
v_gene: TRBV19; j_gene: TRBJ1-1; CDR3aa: CASSITGGDTEAFF
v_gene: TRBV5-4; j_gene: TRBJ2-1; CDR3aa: CASSSSGGLYNEQFF
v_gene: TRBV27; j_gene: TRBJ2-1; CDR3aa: CASRNRVTYNEQFF
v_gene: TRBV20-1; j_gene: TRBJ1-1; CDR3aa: CSASDDRGTEAFF
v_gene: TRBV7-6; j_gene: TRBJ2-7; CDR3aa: CASSLRSPQGNPYEQYF
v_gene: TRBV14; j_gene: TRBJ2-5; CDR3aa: CASSQDSGSTRETQYF
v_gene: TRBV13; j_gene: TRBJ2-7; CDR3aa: CASSLGSRGLGEQYF
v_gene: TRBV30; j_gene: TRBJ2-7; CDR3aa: CAWSKARAVMGQFYF
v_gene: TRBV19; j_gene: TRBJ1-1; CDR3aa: CASNLGRADEAFF
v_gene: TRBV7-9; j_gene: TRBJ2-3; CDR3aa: CASSLDPAGADTQYF
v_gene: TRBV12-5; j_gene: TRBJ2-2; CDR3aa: CASGLGTGIAGELFF
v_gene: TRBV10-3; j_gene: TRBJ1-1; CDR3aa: CAMGQTNTEAFF
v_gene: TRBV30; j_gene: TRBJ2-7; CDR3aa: CAWSVFSTLTYEQYF
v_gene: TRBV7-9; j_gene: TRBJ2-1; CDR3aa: CASSSLETGPGRHNEQFF
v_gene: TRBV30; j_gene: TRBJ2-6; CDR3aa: CAWSVLLSGANVLTF